In this sample, the clone carrying this T cell receptor beta chain turned up once. The Seattle patients joined while their infection was active and were tracked longitudinally afterward. Clones were sequenced by immunoSEQ multiplex PCR, and TCRdb holds only the in-frame ones, with some missing. The repertoire holds approximately 150,000 clones, with roughly nine tenths as singletons. This entry comes from a study of blood T cell repertoires in COVID-19. The wider study: Sources were T cells, B-cell-depleted T cells, or PBMCs; the material itself was cDNA or gDNA.

The V gene lost 1 base and the J gene lost 0 bases, with 8 bases spanning the gap. Germline V gene data show CDR1 as SGHDN and CDR2 as FVKESK. This CDR3 is built from 15 residues. Sample: peripheral blood. V and J are TRBV14 and TRBJ2-3; D uncertain. The clonotype originates from a man between 18 and 35 years old with COVID-19, enrolled during active disease. Written as DNA, the CDR3 is TGTGCCAGCAGCCAAGGAGACGGGAGCACAGATACGCAGTATTTT. Protein sequence: CASSQGDGSTDTQYF.